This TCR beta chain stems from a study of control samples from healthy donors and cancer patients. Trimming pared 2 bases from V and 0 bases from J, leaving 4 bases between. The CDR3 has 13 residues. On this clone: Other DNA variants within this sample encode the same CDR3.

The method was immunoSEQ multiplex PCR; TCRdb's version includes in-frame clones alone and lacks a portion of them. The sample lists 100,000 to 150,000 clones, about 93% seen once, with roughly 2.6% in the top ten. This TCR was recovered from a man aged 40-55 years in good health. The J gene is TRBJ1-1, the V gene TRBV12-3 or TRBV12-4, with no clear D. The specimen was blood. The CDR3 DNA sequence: TGTGCCAGCAGTTTACTGGTGAACACTGAAGCTTTCTTT. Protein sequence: CASSLLVNTEAFF.